This T cell receptor (beta chain) was sequenced during a study of T-cell memory formation after mild COVID-19. Study details: Largely, the TCR clusters proved donor specific.

The study's findings and limits: Pre-infection memory harbored some responding clones, suggesting cross-reactive memory joined. Clones that contracted from day 15 to 85 had balanced CD4/CD8; later expanders were CD4+ biased. Chiefly within CM and EM were the contracting CD4+ clones; CD8+ ones were within EMRA.

In TCRdb, the 5' RACE reads were re-called with MiXCR into one record per CDR3 protein. This sample has under 650,000 distinct CDR3 sequences, with more than 15% found just once. The CDR3 loop spans 16 amino acids. Germline CDR1 and CDR2: MGHRA and YSYEKL. V lost 6 bases, J lost 2 bases, and 6 bases stayed unmatched. In this sample, this clonotype turned up many times. Its antigen is currently unknown. The clonotype comes from an adult woman who had mild COVID-19 (a few samples of this study predate the infection). Cell type and time point are not known. V gene TRBV4-1 combines with J gene TRBJ2-1; 11 nucleotides match TRBD2. Sequences were obtained from PBMCs or a T cell subset sorted from them (not recorded which). CDR3 coding DNA: TGCGCCAGCAGTTCTACTAGCGGGGGCCCCTACAATGAGCAGTTCTTC. Protein sequence: CASSSTSGGPYNEQFF.